This TCR beta chain was identified during a study of blood T cell repertoires in COVID-19. Study-wide background: The origin of the acute and convalescent COVID-19 samples was the United States, Italy and Spain.

TCRdb's copy holds only in-frame clones and misses some; the assay was immunoSEQ multiplex PCR. The sample contains 200,000 to 300,000 clones, over 80% of which appear only once. The ends lost 4 bases at V and 6 bases at J; junction bases unmatched: 5. Germline V CDR1 and CDR2: LNHDA, SQIVND (reference sequence). The CDR3 has 15 amino acids. This clonotype was sampled from a human donor in a cohort sampled during active COVID-19. Specimen: peripheral blood. This chain uses TRBV19 with TRBJ2-2; 10 bases match TRBD1. CDR3: CASSRDRGIAGELFF. For the CDR3, the DNA is TGTGCCAGTAGTAGGGACAGGGGTATCGCCGGGGAGCTGTTTTTT. Full variable domain (remainder filled in from reference TRBV19 and TRBJ2-2): DGGITQSPKYLFRKEGQNVTLSCEQNLNHDAMYWYRQDPGQGLRLIYYSQIVNDFQKGDIAEGYSVSREKKESFPLTVTSAQKNPTAFYLCASSRDRGIAGELFFGEGSRLTVL.